The rows below give T cell receptor beta chains drawn from one sample of a study of blood T cells in healthy people across ages. TCRdb redid the calling of the 5' RACE reads with MiXCR, one entry per CDR3 protein. The sample gives 2 million or so distinct CDR3 sequences, roughly 50% of which show up once; 2.1% is in the top ten. Sequenced material: blood. All receptors derive from a woman in her 40s in good health. Both conserved end residues are part of each CDR3. The order of the fields is V gene, D gene, J gene, clone size, CDR3 DNA, CDR3 protein. A D gene is named only where the DNA matches it firmly. Where a row states a size, it is once, few, many or the class of an expanded clone; other rows omit it.

TRBV29-1	-	TRBJ2-5	-	TGCAGCGGAGAAGAGGGCGGGGCTGGAGATACCCAGTACTTC	CSGEEGGAGDTQYF
TRBV10-3	-	TRBJ2-5	-	TGTGCCACTCGACACAACAATATCCAAGAGACCCAGTACTTC	CATRHNNIQETQYF
TRBV10-3	-	TRBJ2-3	-	TGTGCCATCAGAGGCCGCCGAGGGCGGGACTGGAACACAGATACGCAGTATTTT	CAIRGRRGRDWNTDTQYF
TRBV20-1	TRBD1	TRBJ1-2	-	TGCAGTGCCCGGCGGCAGGGGACAGCTAACTATGGCTACACCTTC	CSARRQGTANYGYTF
TRBV7-9	-	TRBJ2-7	few	TGTGCCAGCAGCTTAACCCCGAGGGACTACGAGCAGTACTTC	CASSLTPRDYEQYF
TRBV29-1	TRBD2	TRBJ2-7	-	TGCAGCGTTGAAACTAGCGGGCCCTACGAGCAGTACTTC	CSVETSGPYEQYF
TRBV7-2	-	TRBJ2-7	few	TGTGCCAGCCGGTGGGGGGCCTCCTACGAGCAGTACTTC	CASRWGASYEQYF
TRBV20-1	TRBD2	TRBJ2-3	once	TGCAGTGCTACTGCCGGGACTAGCGGGGGTAGCACAGATACGCAGTATTTT	CSATAGTSGGSTDTQYF
TRBV4-2	-	TRBJ2-1	few	TGTGCCAGCAGCCAATTCTCTCTAAGGGAGCAGTTCTTC	CASSQFSLREQFF
TRBV29-1	TRBD1	TRBJ1-1	-	TGCAGCGTAGCGGACAGGGTGAACACTGAAGCTTTCTTT	CSVADRVNTEAFF
TRBV29-1	TRBD2	TRBJ2-7	-	TGCAGCGTCGAGAGACGGGGGGGCTACAATGAGCAGTACTTC	CSVERRGGYNEQYF
TRBV5-1	-	TRBJ2-1	-	TGCGCCAGCAGGACCGCAGTGACCAACTACAATGAGCAGTTCTTC	CASRTAVTNYNEQFF
TRBV4-2	-	TRBJ2-1	few	TGTGCCAGCAGCCAAGCTTCCGGAATCCCCTACAATGAGCAGTTCTTC	CASSQASGIPYNEQFF
TRBV20-1	-	TRBJ1-2	-	TGCAGTGCTACCGGAAGGGCCGAGGGGGGCTACACCTTC	CSATGRAEGGYTF
TRBV9	TRBD2	TRBJ2-3	-	TGTGCCAGCAGCGAAGATAGCGGGGTTGGAGATACGCAGTATTTT	CASSEDSGVGDTQYF
TRBV27	TRBD2	TRBJ2-3	-	TGTGCCAGCAGTTCCACTCTAGCGGGGGGGCCCGCAGATACGCAGTATTTT	CASSSTLAGGPADTQYF
TRBV29-1	-	TRBJ2-1	many	TGCAGCGTTGATCAGGGAGTGGAGCAGTTCTTC	CSVDQGVEQFF
TRBV27	-	TRBJ2-7	-	TGTGCCAGCAGTTTATCGGGACTTGACCTTTACGAGCAGTACTTC	CASSLSGLDLYEQYF
TRBV27	-	TRBJ2-5	-	TGTGCCAGCAGTTTCGGGTCAGCTCTCAATCAAGAGACCCAGTACTTC	CASSFGSALNQETQYF
TRBV25-1	-	TRBJ2-7	-	TGTGCCAGCACTAAACCCCCCTACGAGCAGTACTTC	CASTKPPYEQYF
TRBV7-2	-	TRBJ2-5	-	TGTGCCAGCAGCTTAGCCCGGGCCTCCCCAAGCGGCGAGACCCAGTACTTC	CASSLARASPSGETQYF
TRBV5-4	-	TRBJ2-1	-	TGTGCCAGCAGCTTGGGTGTGGGGCAGGGTATGAATGAGCAGTTCTTC	CASSLGVGQGMNEQFF
TRBV6-5	-	TRBJ1-4	-	TGTGCCAGCAGATTACAGCCTATTGCAACTAATGAAAAACTGTTTTTT	CASRLQPIATNEKLFF
TRBV23-1	-	TRBJ1-2	-	TGCGCCAGCAGTCCAGGAAGACAGTTAACCCCCATCGGTGGCTACACCTTC	CASSPGRQLTPIGGYTF
TRBV12-3/TRBV12-4	-	TRBJ1-2	-	TGTGCCATCTGGGACCCAGCTAACTATGGCTACACCTTC	CAIWDPANYGYTF
TRBV4-3	-	TRBJ2-7	few	TGCGCCAGCAGCCAAGGGCAGGGGATTGACTCCTACGAGCAGTACTTC	CASSQGQGIDSYEQYF
TRBV20-1	TRBD2	TRBJ2-3	few	TGCAGTATCATTGGCGGGAGAGCGCAGTATTTT	CSIIGGRAQYF
TRBV7-8	-	TRBJ2-3	-	TGTGCCAGCAGCCCCCGGGTATCAGCCCGCACAGATACGCAGTATTTT	CASSPRVSARTDTQYF
TRBV20-1	-	TRBJ1-5	-	TGCAGTGCTAGAGAGGGGATGATGAGCAATCAGCCCCAGCATTTT	CSAREGMMSNQPQHF
TRBV28	TRBD1	TRBJ2-7	-	TGTGTCAGCAGTGGAGGGACAGGGGGCGAGCAGTACTTC	CVSSGGTGGEQYF
TRBV28	TRBD1	TRBJ2-3	few	TGTGCCAGCAGCCCAGGGGGCGCCAGAAGTTCAGATACGCAGTATTTT	CASSPGGARSSDTQYF
TRBV28	TRBD2	TRBJ2-7	many	TGTGCCAGCAGTTCCTCCTCGGGGGGGGGCTTACCCTACGAGCAGTACTTC	CASSSSSGGGLPYEQYF
TRBV12-3/TRBV12-4	-	TRBJ1-5	-	TGTGCCAGCCGAGAGGGAAGCAATCAGCCCCAGCATTTT	CASREGSNQPQHF
TRBV28	-	TRBJ1-2	-	TGTGCCAGCAGATCGGGCTTACATGGCTACACCTTC	CASRSGLHGYTF
TRBV13	-	TRBJ2-7	-	TGTCCCAGCAGCTTAGGAGGGATCGAGCAGTACTTC	CPSSLGGIEQYF
TRBV2	TRBD2	TRBJ2-7	few	TGTGCCAGCCCCAGCCCCGGACTAGCACTCTCCTACGAGCAGTACTTC	CASPSPGLALSYEQYF
TRBV2	TRBD2	TRBJ2-5	-	TGTGCCAGCAGTGAAGGGCGGGGGGGCTTGTTTCCTCTTCAAGAGACCCAGTACTTC	CASSEGRGGLFPLQETQYF
TRBV4-3	TRBD2	TRBJ2-1	-	TGCGCCAGCAGCCTGATAGCGGGGGGGCTCTACAATGAGCAGTTCTTC	CASSLIAGGLYNEQFF
TRBV10-2	-	TRBJ2-5	few	TGCGCCAGCAGTGTTATCGGGGAAACCTTCCAAGAGACCCAGTACTTC	CASSVIGETFQETQYF
TRBV7-2	-	TRBJ2-3	few	TGTGCCAGCAGCCCCACCCCTTGGTGGCGGGGCACAGATACGCAGTATTTT	CASSPTPWWRGTDTQYF
TRBV20-1	TRBD1	TRBJ2-3	-	TGCAGTGCTACCAGGACAGGTCCTGTCGGAGATACGCAGTATTTT	CSATRTGPVGDTQYF
TRBV6-6	TRBD2	TRBJ2-1	few	TGTGCCAGCAACAGCCCGGGGGGGGGCCGGAACAATGAGCAGTTCTTC	CASNSPGGGRNNEQFF
TRBV28	TRBD2	TRBJ2-7	once	TGTGCCAGCAGTTTACTGGCTAGCGGGAGTTACAATGAGCAGTACTTC	CASSLLASGSYNEQYF
TRBV20-1	-	TRBJ2-5	-	TGCAGTGTCATGAGCGACTGGACCCAGTACTTC	CSVMSDWTQYF
TRBV15	TRBD1	TRBJ2-1	many	TGTGCCACCAGCAGAGACGGGACAGGCTTTTTCCATGAGCAGTTCTTC	CATSRDGTGFFHEQFF
TRBV5-1	TRBD2	TRBJ2-3	few	TGCGCCAGCAGACCTAGCGGGGGTGGCACAGATACGCAGTATTTT	CASRPSGGGTDTQYF
TRBV2	-	TRBJ1-2	few	TGTGCCAGCCCCCCAGGTCCCTCTCAGTATTATGGCTACACCTTC	CASPPGPSQYYGYTF
TRBV6-2/TRBV6-3	-	TRBJ2-7	-	TGTGCCAGCATGGACTACCCGTACGAGCAGTACTTC	CASMDYPYEQYF
TRBV4-2	TRBD2	TRBJ2-3	few	TGTGCCAGCAGCCAAGGGAGGGCGGGACTACTCACAGATACGCAGTATTTT	CASSQGRAGLLTDTQYF
TRBV28	-	TRBJ2-5	-	TGTGCCAGCAGTTTACGGGACAGCGGGGGTGAAGAGACCCAGTACTTC	CASSLRDSGGEETQYF
TRBV6-1	TRBD1	TRBJ2-7	few	TGTGCCAGCAGTTGGACAGGAGACTACGAGCAGTACTTC	CASSWTGDYEQYF
TRBV27	-	TRBJ1-5	-	TGTGCCAGCAGCCCTCGGAGGGCGGGTCAGCCCCAGCATTTT	CASSPRRAGQPQHF
TRBV20-1	-	TRBJ1-4	-	TGCAGTGCTAGAGTTTCAAGGGGGGAAAAACTGTTTTTT	CSARVSRGEKLFF
TRBV7-8	-	TRBJ1-1	-	TGTGCCAGCAGCTTAGGAGTCGAGGACACTGAAGCTTTCTTT	CASSLGVEDTEAFF
TRBV6-5	TRBD2	TRBJ2-7	-	TGTGCCAGCAGTTTTGGGACTAGCGTCTCTAAGGACTACGAGCAGTACTTC	CASSFGTSVSKDYEQYF